The clone carrying this T cell receptor beta chain came up a few times. This sample is drawn from a study of shared clonotypes between healthy human individuals. Deep was the level at which the assay was run. Data came from immunoSEQ multiplex PCR; TCRdb stores just in-frame clones and leaves some out. The sample includes about 2.4 million clones, around nine tenths of them seen just once. Trimming removed 4 bases from V and 1 base from J, with 10 bases in between. The CDR3 is 14 residues long. Looked up from germline, CDR1 is SNHLY and CDR2 is FYNNEI. Sample: naive CD4+ T cells sorted from blood. The subset here: CD45RA+ positively selected. The receptor's source is a man between 18 and 35 years old in good health. V usage is TRBV2 and J usage is TRBJ1-1, with D hard to call. The CDR3 here is CASSGRPANTEAFF. The DNA for the CDR3 is TGTGCCAGCAGTGGCAGGCCAGCGAACACTGAAGCTTTCTTT.